The T cell receptor (beta chain) described here comes from a study of blood T cell repertoires in COVID-19. The wider study: T cells, B-cell-depleted T cells, or PBMCs provided the cDNA or gDNA that served as material.

Only a few counts were recorded for this clone. Germline V gene sequence: CDR1 KGHSH, CDR2 LQKENI. The CDR3 consists of 14 residues. V was clipped by 3 bases and J by 7 bases, with 15 bases between them. Some clones are missing from TCRdb's copy, which holds only in-frame ones; the method was immunoSEQ multiplex PCR. The table includes roughly 300,000 clones, roughly nine tenths detected once. V gene TRBV18 combines with J gene TRBJ1-2, with D unclear. Sequencing used peripheral blood. This sequence originates from a woman in her 30s with COVID-19, enrolled during active disease. CDR3 amino acids: CASSPPRPPGGYTF. The CDR3 DNA follows: TGTGCCAGCTCACCCCCACGCCCCCCGGGTGGCTACACCTTC.